The 23 T cell receptor beta chains in this list originate from one sample, sequenced in a study of beta chain features in type 1 diabetes. Notes on the study in general: TCRB CDR3s from Type 1 diabetes patients were moderately but significantly shorter in all four CD4+ subsets.

The isolated RNA, all of it, was reverse transcribed, so expressed TCRB transcripts were what got sequenced. Some clones are missing from TCRdb's copy, which holds only in-frame ones; the method was immunoSEQ multiplex PCR. The data contain hundreds of thousands of clones, 11% to 15% of them singletons. Their antigens are not known. Sequencing was done on a sample of naive CD4+ T cells from blood. All receptors come from a man between 18 and 35 years old with type 1 diabetes.

The chain joins TRBV2 to TRBJ1-5, with a possible D match to TRBD1 (6 bases). The CDR3 is made up of 14 amino acids. Germline V lookup: CDR1 SNHLY, CDR2 FYNNEI. Between the trimmed V and J ends, which lost 3 bases and 3 bases, there was a span of 9 bases. The CDR3, as DNA: TGTGCCAGCAGTGACCGGGACACCAATCAGCCCCAGCATTTT. It specifies CASSDRDTNQPQHF.

The chain recombines TRBV10-3 with TRBJ2-7; a possible D gene is TRBD1 (6 bases). Germline CDR1 is ENHRY and CDR2 is SYGVKD. The CDR3 is 14 residues long. The V and J ends lost 3 bases and 6 bases respectively, with 15 bases between them. In DNA form, the CDR3 reads TGTGCCATCAGTGATGGGGCAGGGGATCGCGAGCAGTACTTC. It encodes CAISDGAGDREQYF.

This chain uses TRBV29-1 with TRBJ2-7; D ambiguous. V dropped 4 bases and J dropped 0 bases, with 7 bases sitting between them. The CDR3 runs to 12 residues. Germline CDR1 and CDR2: SQVTM and ANQGSEA. CDR3 amino acids: CSVVQSSYEQYF. CDR3 DNA: TGCAGCGTTGTACAGAGCTCCTACGAGCAGTACTTC.

The chain has TRBV28 and TRBJ2-1; possibly TRBD1 for D (5 bases). The ends were cut back, 5 bases at V and 7 bases at J, with 15 bases in the middle. This CDR3 has 14 amino acids. From germline, CDR1 is MDHEN and CDR2 SYDVKM. The CDR3 sequence: CASSPPARVNEQFF. The CDR3, as DNA: TGTGCCAGCAGTCCCCCCGCCAGGGTGAATGAGCAGTTCTTC.

The chain carries TRBV2 and TRBJ2-7; D may be TRBD1 (5 bases). Trimming took 10 bases from V and 4 from J, leaving 11 bases between them. The CDR3 loop spans 11 amino acids. Per the germline V gene, CDR1 is SNHLY and CDR2 is FYNNEI. The CDR3 region is CATRQGYEQYF. For the CDR3, the DNA is TGTGCCACCAGGCAGGGTTACGAGCAGTACTTC.

In its sample, this clone was seen a few times. V and J are TRBV7-2 and TRBJ2-3; 7 bases are shared with TRBD2. The CDR3 totals 17 residues. V was pared by 3 bases and J by 4 bases, with 13 bases of the junction left unmatched. Germline V gene lookup returns CDR1 SGHTA and CDR2 FQGNSA. The CDR3 sequence is CASSLMGGRTGADTQYF. CDR3 bases: TGTGCCAGCAGCTTGATGGGAGGGCGTACGGGAGCAGATACGCAGTATTTT.

This chain's CDR3 is CSALTAEAFF. The CDR3 bases are TGCAGTGCTCTGACTGCTGAAGCTTTCTTT. The J gene is TRBJ1-1, the V gene TRBV20-1; unclear D gene. CDR1 and CDR2 (germline): DFQATT, SNEGSKA (reference sequence). This CDR3 is 10 amino acids long. V shed 5 bases and J shed 6 bases, with 7 bases lying between them.

This clone was detected a few times. The chain joins TRBV10-3 to TRBJ1-4; 9 bases match TRBD1. Germline V gene lookup returns CDR1 ENHRY and CDR2 SYGVKD. Losses at the gene ends were 10 bases for V and 12 bases for J; bases not matched to a gene: 12. The CDR3 extends over 13 amino acids. In DNA form, the CDR3 reads TGTGCCACCACGGGACAGGGTACTGATCAACTGTTTTTT. Its protein is CATTGQGTDQLFF.

This clone has just a few counts. The chain couples TRBV6-5 to TRBJ2-3; D ambiguous. Germline values: CDR1 MNHEY, CDR2 SVGAGI. The CDR3 runs 12 residues. V lost 5 bases to trimming and J lost 5 bases, with 8 bases between them. This CDR3 is CASSQSRDTQYF. The CDR3 coding sequence is TGTGCCAGCAGTCAGTCCAGAGATACGCAGTATTTT.

The genes are TRBV18 and TRBJ1-1; a possible D gene is TRBD1 (5 bases). This CDR3 is built from 13 residues. Germline V gene lookup returns CDR1 KGHSH and CDR2 LQKENI. With 3 bases removed from V and 4 bases from J, the gap between germline ends came to 9 bases. CDR3 coding DNA: TGTGCCAGCTCACCGGGGGGGTCCACTGAAGCTTTCTTT. Protein sequence: CASSPGGSTEAFF.

This clone has more than one count but fewer than ten. The V call is TRBV7-2, the J call TRBJ2-5; the D gene is possibly TRBD1 (5 bases). V was trimmed by 6 bases and J by 1 base, leaving 12 bases between them. Germline V gives CDR1 SGHTA, CDR2 FQGNSA. This CDR3 has 14 amino acids. CDR3 protein: CASSFGQGQETQYF. The CDR3 DNA reads TGTGCCAGCAGTTTCGGGCAGGGCCAAGAGACCCAGTACTTC. The full variable domain, its missing parts supplied by reference TRBV7-2 and TRBJ2-5, is GAGVSQSPSNKVTEKGKDVELRCDPISGHTALYWYRQSLGQGLEFLIYFQGNSAPDKSGLPSDRFSAERTGGSVSTLTIQRTQQEDSAVYLCASSFGQGQETQYFGPGTRLLVL.

Only a few counts were recorded for this clone. The J gene is TRBJ1-2, the V gene TRBV5-1; D gene ambiguous. This CDR3 is 12 amino acids long. V gave up 0 bases and J gave up 2 bases, with 2 bases separating them. CDR1 and CDR2 (germline): SGHRS, YFSETQ. The CDR3 sequence: CASSLENYGYTF. As DNA, the CDR3 is TGCGCCAGCAGCTTGGAGAACTATGGCTACACCTTC.

This clone occurred a few times. The same CDR3 also results from other DNA sequences found in this sample. The chain couples TRBV5-1 to TRBJ2-7; a possible D gene is TRBD1 (5 bases). V was trimmed by 4 bases and J by 0 bases, leaving 14 bases between them. Germline lookup yields CDR1 SGHRS and CDR2 YFSETQ. The CDR3 loop spans 15 amino acids. CDR3: CASSPGQGLSYEQYF. CDR3 DNA sequence: TGCGCCAGCAGCCCCGGGCAGGGTCTCTCCTACGAGCAGTACTTC.

The chain is built from TRBV7-2 and TRBJ2-5, with a tentative D call TRBD1 (5 bases). CDR3 length equals 16 residues. The germline V gene encodes CDR1 SGHTA and CDR2 FQGNSA. The V and J ends lost 4 bases and 1 base respectively, with 16 bases between them. The DNA for the CDR3 is TGTGCCAGCAGCTCGAACGGCGCAGGGTCCCAAGAGACCCAGTACTTC. Encoded protein: CASSSNGAGSQETQYF. Complete variable domain (other parts from reference TRBV7-2 and TRBJ2-5): GAGVSQSPSNKVTEKGKDVELRCDPISGHTALYWYRQSLGQGLEFLIYFQGNSAPDKSGLPSDRFSAERTGGSVSTLTIQRTQQEDSAVYLCASSSNGAGSQETQYFGPGTRLLVL.

This clone was seen only a few times. A read error may produce the germline difference seen at one junction end. This chain connects TRBV5-4 to TRBJ2-4; D may be TRBD2 (6 bases). The CDR3 has 14 amino acids. Germline V lookup: CDR1 SGHNT, CDR2 YYREEE (reference sequence). CDR3 in DNA: TGTGCCAGCAGCTTTGATTATGGCGGCGGGGTCTGTGACTTC. Protein: CASSFDYGGGVCDF.

The chain has TRBV4-1 and TRBJ2-1; TRBD2 aligns across 11 bases. Germline CDR1 reads MGHRA; CDR2 reads YSYEKL. The CDR3 sequence is 16 residues long. With V trimmed by 2 bases and J by 7 bases, 7 bases remained unmatched. CDR3 region: CASSQLAGGPRNEQFF. The CDR3 DNA sequence: TGCGCCAGCAGCCAATTAGCGGGAGGGCCCCGGAATGAGCAGTTCTTC.

In its sample, this clone was seen a few times. The rearrangement links TRBV7-2 to TRBJ2-5; D is perhaps TRBD2 (5 bases). The germline gives CDR1 SGHTA, CDR2 FQGNSA. The V and J ends lost 0 bases and 2 bases respectively, with 13 bases between them. The length of the CDR3 is 16 residues. The CDR3 reads CASSLAISAGQETQYF. The CDR3 bases are TGTGCCAGCAGCTTAGCGATTAGCGCGGGTCAAGAGACCCAGTACTTC.

About this clone itself: A much bigger clone sits one base away, suggesting this may be a read error. The J gene is TRBJ2-6, the V gene TRBV28, with D uncertain. The V gene's germline CDR1 is MDHEN and CDR2 SYDVKM. V was clipped by 5 bases and J by 0 bases, with 2 bases between them. This CDR3 has 13 residues. The CDR3 DNA follows: TGTGCCAGCAGTGGCTCTGGGGCCAACGTCCTGACTTTC. Amino acid sequence: CASSGSGANVLTF.

The chain couples TRBV7-9 to TRBJ1-1; no clear D. Trimming pared 6 bases from V and 1 base from J, leaving 12 bases between. Per germline, CDR1 SEHNR and CDR2 FQNEAQ (reference sequence). This CDR3 comprises 14 residues. CDR3 sequence reads: CASRPISGNTEAFF. DNA of the CDR3: TGTGCCAGCAGACCGATATCGGGGAACACTGAAGCTTTCTTT.

This clone was found a few times. The chain combines TRBV25-1 with TRBJ2-7; 7 nucleotides agree with TRBD1. The V gene end was trimmed by 10 bases and the J gene end by 5 bases; junction bases not matched to a gene: 11. The CDR3 has 13 amino acids. Germline CDR1 and CDR2: MGHDK and SYGVNS. CDR3 residues: CATLEGARNEQYF. CDR3 DNA: TGTGCCACCCTAGAGGGGGCGCGGAACGAGCAGTACTTC.

About this clone itself: The same CDR3 is also encoded by other DNA sequences in this sample. The rearrangement uses TRBV9 and TRBJ2-6, with D maybe TRBD2 (5 bases). The CDR3 sequence is 15 residues long. V lost 0 bases and J lost 1, with 5 bases in between. Germline CDR1 SGDLS, CDR2 YYNGEE. The CDR3 sequence is CASSVGRSGANVLTF. Written as DNA, the CDR3 is TGTGCCAGCAGCGTAGGGAGGTCTGGGGCCAACGTCCTGACTTTC.

On this clone itself: Within the sample, other DNA sequences also encode this same CDR3. CDR3 in amino acids: CAWSVPLNYGYTF. The DNA of the CDR3 is TGTGCCTGGAGTGTACCGTTAAACTATGGCTACACCTTC. The chain carries TRBV30 and TRBJ1-2, with D unclear. CDR1 and CDR2 from the germline V gene are GTSNPN and SVGIG (reference sequence). The V end lost 0 bases, the J end lost 2 bases, and 7 bases lay between the germline ends. The length of the CDR3 is 13 residues.

The chain has TRBV19 and TRBJ2-7; 7 bases map to TRBD1. This CDR3 spans 12 amino acids. Germline loops: CDR1 LNHDA, CDR2 SQIVND (reference sequence). The CDR3 loop reads CATTGDNYEQYF. The CDR3 bases are TGTGCTACTACAGGGGACAACTACGAGCAGTACTTC.